These T cell receptor beta chains were read from a single sample in a study of blood T cell repertoires in COVID-19. The protocol was immunoSEQ multiplex PCR, while the TCRdb copy is restricted to in-frame clones and leaves out a portion. The sample includes roughly 100,000 clones, 65% to 80% of them seen just once. The sample was peripheral blood. The receptors here all came from a man between 65 and 79 years old with active or convalescent COVID-19. Both conserved end residues are part of each CDR3. Fields, in order: V gene, D gene, clone size, J gene, CDR3 DNA, CDR3 protein. D genes are given only for firm matches. Clone size, where shown, is once, few, many, or a class for clones that have expanded.

TRBV29-1	NA	NA	TRBJ1-4	TGCAGCGTTGGAACAGCTTCTATGAGACTGTTTTTT	CSVGTASMRLFF
TRBV19	NA	NA	TRBJ2-4	TGTGCCAGTAGTACGAGGGTTTACAAAAACATTCAGTACTTC	CASSTRVYKNIQYF
TRBV5-4	NA	NA	TRBJ2-3	TGTGCCAGCTCTACCGCGCTCACAGATACGCAGTATTTT	CASSTALTDTQYF
TRBV5-1	TRBD1	NA	TRBJ1-4	TGCGCCAGCAGCTTGGCAGGGGGTTCTAATGAAAAACTGTTTTTT	CASSLAGGSNEKLFF
TRBV6-5	TRBD1	NA	TRBJ1-1	TGTGCCAGCAGGACAGGGTTGACTGAAGCTTTCTTT	CASRTGLTEAFF
TRBV6-6	TRBD1	NA	TRBJ2-3	TGTGCCAGCAGCCCGGGACAGGGGCCCCAGGGTACGCAGTATTTT	CASSPGQGPQGTQYF
TRBV12-3/TRBV12-4	TRBD2	few	TRBJ2-1	TGTGCCAGCAGTGAAGCGGGAAATGAGCAGTTCTTC	CASSEAGNEQFF
TRBV10-3	TRBD1	NA	TRBJ1-5	TGTGCCATCAGTGAGTCCAGACAGGGAGGCCAGCCCCAGCATTTT	CAISESRQGGQPQHF
TRBV29-1	NA	NA	TRBJ2-2	TGCAGCGTTGAAGATCCGGGCGGGGAGCTGTTTTTT	CSVEDPGGELFF
TRBV25-1	TRBD1	NA	TRBJ1-2	TGTGCCAGCAGTGAAAGGGGGCTTAGTGGCTACACCTTC	CASSERGLSGYTF
TRBV25-1	TRBD2	NA	TRBJ2-5	TGTGCCAGCAGTGATTCGACTAGCGGGAGGGCCAGAGAGACCCAGTACTTC	CASSDSTSGRARETQYF
TRBV14	NA	few	TRBJ2-7	TGTGCCAGCAGCCAAAGGGGAGGTGGCTACGAGCAGTACTTC	CASSQRGGGYEQYF
TRBV7-3	TRBD2	NA	TRBJ2-3	TGTGCCAGCAGCTTATCTCGGATAGCGGGGGACATCACAGATACGCAGTATTTT	CASSLSRIAGDITDTQYF
TRBV3-1/TRBV3-2	NA	NA	TRBJ1-1	TGTGCCAGCAGCCAAGAGGAGGGGCGCTTCCCTGAAGCTTTCTTT	CASSQEEGRFPEAFF
TRBV11-2	TRBD1	NA	TRBJ2-5	TGTGCCAGCAGCCCGACAGGGGCAGAGACCCAGTACTTC	CASSPTGAETQYF
TRBV6-5	NA	NA	TRBJ2-4	TGTGCCAGCAGTTACGGGGAGTCCAAAAACATTCAGTACTTC	CASSYGESKNIQYF
TRBV14	NA	NA	TRBJ2-1	TGTGCCAGCAGCCCCGGGACTCATTCCTACAATGAGCAGTTCTTC	CASSPGTHSYNEQFF
TRBV9	TRBD2	NA	TRBJ2-1	TGTGCCAGCAGCACCTACGGTAGCGGGAGGAGGACCTACAATGAGCAGTTCTTC	CASSTYGSGRRTYNEQFF
TRBV27	NA	once	TRBJ2-1	TGTGCCAGCAGTTTATCGAACAACAATGAGCAGTTCTTC	CASSLSNNNEQFF
TRBV7-3	NA	NA	TRBJ2-1	TGTGCCAGCAGCCAAACAGGGTCCGATGAGCAGTTCTTC	CASSQTGSDEQFF
TRBV5-4	TRBD2	NA	TRBJ2-4	TGTGCCAGCAGCCCTCGGACTAGCGCTCACATTCAGTACTTC	CASSPRTSAHIQYF
TRBV12-3/TRBV12-4	NA	NA	TRBJ1-2	TGTGCCAGCAGAGCGGACGGAAACTATGGCTACACCTTC	CASRADGNYGYTF
TRBV3-1/TRBV3-2	NA	once	TRBJ2-3	TGTGCCAGCAGCTACCCGAGGGATACGCAGTATTTT	CASSYPRDTQYF
TRBV7-9	NA	NA	TRBJ1-6	TGTGCCAGCAGCTTAATGGGGGGGTCCTATAATTCACCCCTCCACTTT	CASSLMGGSYNSPLHF
TRBV9	NA	many	TRBJ2-3	TGTGCCAGCAGCTCCAGAGGAGTGGCGGGGGATACGCAGTATTTT	CASSSRGVAGDTQYF
TRBV5-1	TRBD1	NA	TRBJ2-1	TGCGCCAGCAGCCCGGGACAGGATACCTACAATGAGCAGTTCTTC	CASSPGQDTYNEQFF
TRBV19	TRBD2	NA	TRBJ2-1	TGTGCCAGTACAGGGGTAGCGGGAACCTACAATGAGCAGTTCTTC	CASTGVAGTYNEQFF
TRBV5-1	NA	NA	TRBJ2-2	TGCGCCAGCAGCTTGGCCCCGACAGGCGACACCGGGGAGCTGTTTTTT	CASSLAPTGDTGELFF
TRBV2	TRBD1	NA	TRBJ2-7	TGTGCCAGCAGACGACAGGGGGGGTACGAGCAGTACTTC	CASRRQGGYEQYF
TRBV3-1/TRBV3-2	TRBD2	NA	TRBJ2-2	TGTGCCAGCAGCCAAGCTAGCGGGGCAAACACCGGGGAGCTGTTTTTT	CASSQASGANTGELFF
TRBV5-1	TRBD1	NA	TRBJ1-2	TGCGCCAGCAGCCTCCAGGGACAGGGATTGGACGGCTACACCTTC	CASSLQGQGLDGYTF
TRBV28	NA	NA	TRBJ2-3	TGTGCCAGCAACAAAGACAGAGGCGGAGGGGCTAGCACAGATACGCAGTATTTT	CASNKDRGGGASTDTQYF
TRBV7-8	NA	NA	TRBJ1-2	TGTGCCAGCAGCCCCCGACAGCCGTGGGAAGGCTACACCTTC	CASSPRQPWEGYTF
TRBV7-9	NA	NA	TRBJ2-3	TGTGCCAGCAGCTTAGCGGGGGGAATAGATACGCAGTATTTT	CASSLAGGIDTQYF
TRBV7-3	TRBD1	NA	TRBJ2-3	TGTGCCAGCAGCTTGGACAGGGGAACAGATACGCAGTATTTT	CASSLDRGTDTQYF
TRBV6-5	TRBD1	NA	TRBJ2-3	TGTGCCAGCAGTTACTCTGACAGGGCGGGAGATACGCAGTATTTT	CASSYSDRAGDTQYF
TRBV5-1	TRBD1	NA	TRBJ2-5	TGCGCCAGCAGCAATCAGGGGGCCGAAGAGACCCAGTACTTC	CASSNQGAEETQYF
TRBV6-5	NA	NA	TRBJ2-3	TGTGCTACGGGGGCTAGCGGTAGCACAGATACGCAGTATTTT	CATGASGSTDTQYF
TRBV5-1	NA	NA	TRBJ2-2	TGCGCCAGCAGCTTGGATGGCTTTAACACCGGGGAGCTGTTTTTT	CASSLDGFNTGELFF
TRBV5-4	NA	once	TRBJ2-7	TGTGCCAGCAGCTTGGCGGGGAAAAGCTCCTACGAGCAGTACTTC	CASSLAGKSSYEQYF
TRBV6-5	TRBD1	NA	TRBJ2-7	TGTGCCAGCAGGGGGACAGGGGTGAGGTCCTACGAGCAGTACTTC	CASRGTGVRSYEQYF
TRBV24-1	TRBD2	NA	TRBJ2-6	TGTGCCACCAGCCGGGGGGGAAACTCTGGGGCCAACGTCCTGACTTTC	CATSRGGNSGANVLTF
TRBV6-1	NA	once	TRBJ2-7	TGTGCCAGCAGTGAGAAGGGATTTGGGCAGGGCACCTACGAGCAGTACTTC	CASSEKGFGQGTYEQYF
TRBV4-1	TRBD1	few	TRBJ1-6	TGCGCCAGCAGAGGACAGGGGAATTCACCCCTCCACTTT	CASRGQGNSPLHF
TRBV30	TRBD1	NA	TRBJ1-3	TGTGCCTGGAGTGAGGGACAGTTTGGAAACACCATATATTTT	CAWSEGQFGNTIYF
TRBV2	TRBD1	NA	TRBJ1-6	TGTGCCAGCACCCTTGGACAGGGGGGAGGTTTGCTCCTCCACTTT	CASTLGQGGGLLLHF
TRBV5-5	TRBD1	NA	TRBJ1-1	TGTGCCAGCAGGTCCCGGGACAGGGGCACTGAAGCTTTCTTT	CASRSRDRGTEAFF
TRBV3-1/TRBV3-2	TRBD2	NA	TRBJ2-1	TGTGCCAGCAGCCTAAACCTGCGGGGGGGGTCCTACAATGAGCAGTTCTTC	CASSLNLRGGSYNEQFF